The entry below gives a single T cell receptor (beta chain) sequence along with its context. Its target is unknown. Stable hyperthyroidism denotes an absence of ophthalmopathy throughout 18 months of follow-up. Uncontrolled infections, other autoimmune diseases, pregnancy or lactation barred patients from enrollment. As the starting material, more than 7.5 ml of fresh peripheral blood yielded the PBMCs. Deletions cut 2 bases from V and 3 bases from J, with 2 bases between. There are 12 residues in the CDR3. Germline V gene lookup returns CDR1 GTSNPN and CDR2 SVGIG (reference sequence). The data originate from a study of Graves' ophthalmopathy and Graves' hyperthyroidism. Researchers took RNA transcripts and amplified TCR beta CDR3 regions from them. The workflow started with a first-round RT-PCR run with HTBI primers and then moved on to a second-round multiplex PCR. Each CDR3 protein gets one entry after TCRdb re-called the multiplex PCR reads with MiXCR. Among 300,000 to 500,000 distinct CDR3 sequences, about 16% were seen once, and the ten largest hold around 7%.

Study outcomes and limitations: Researchers report that a 13-signature model separated ophthalmopathy from stable hyperthyroidism, posting about 88% sensitivity and around 80% specificity.

This chain connects TRBV30 to TRBJ2-6; D gene unclear. Sequencing was carried out using peripheral blood. The receptor was derived from a woman aged 18-35 years with stable Graves' hyperthyroidism. In nucleotides, the CDR3 is TGTGCCTGGAGTCGTGGGGCCAACGTCCTGACTTTC. It codes for CAWSRGANVLTF.